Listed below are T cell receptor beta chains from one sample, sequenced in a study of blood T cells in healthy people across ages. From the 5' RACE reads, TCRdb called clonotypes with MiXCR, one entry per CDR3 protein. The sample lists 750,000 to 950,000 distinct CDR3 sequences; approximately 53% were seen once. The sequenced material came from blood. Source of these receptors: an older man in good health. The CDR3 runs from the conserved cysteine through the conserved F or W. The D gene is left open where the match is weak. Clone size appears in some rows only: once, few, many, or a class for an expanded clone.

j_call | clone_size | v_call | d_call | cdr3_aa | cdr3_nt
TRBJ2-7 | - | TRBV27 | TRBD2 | CASSPGTNPYEQYF | TGTGCCAGCAGTCCCGGGACTAATCCCTACGAGCAGTACTTC
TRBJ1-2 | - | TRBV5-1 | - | CASSNRDGLNYGYTF | TGCGCCAGCAGTAACCGGGACGGACTTAACTATGGCTATACCTTC
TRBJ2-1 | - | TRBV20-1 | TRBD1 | CSARDPWDRESYNEQFF | TGCAGTGCTAGAGACCCCTGGGACAGGGAGTCCTACAATGAGCAGTTCTTC
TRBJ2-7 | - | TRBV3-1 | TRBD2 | CASSPRTSGRSHEQYF | TGTGCCAGCAGTCCACGGACTAGCGGGAGGTCCCACGAGCAGTACTTC
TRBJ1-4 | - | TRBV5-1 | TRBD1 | CASRGTGGEVREKLFF | TGCGCCAGCAGGGGGACAGGGGGCGAAGTGAGGGAAAAACTGTTTTTT
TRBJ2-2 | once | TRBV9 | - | CASSVVSGASNTGELFF | TGTGCCAGCAGCGTAGTATCGGGGGCTTCGAACACCGGGGAGCTGTTTTTT
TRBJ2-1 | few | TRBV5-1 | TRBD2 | CASSRTTSGFYNEQFF | TGCGCCAGCAGCCGGACAACTAGCGGGTTCTACAATGAGCAGTTCTTC
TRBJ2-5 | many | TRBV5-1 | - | CASHPGDTETQYF | TGCGCCAGCCACCCCGGGGACACCGAGACCCAGTACTTC
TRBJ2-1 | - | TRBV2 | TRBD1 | CASNQQGAHEQFF | TGTGCCAGCAACCAACAGGGGGCCCATGAGCAGTTCTTC
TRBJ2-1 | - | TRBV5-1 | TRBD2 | CAISLGEGLVNEQFF | TGCGCCATCTCACTGGGGGAGGGCCTCGTGAATGAGCAGTTCTTC
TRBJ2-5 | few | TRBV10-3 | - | CATRDGVYYQETQYF | TGTGCCACCCGGGACGGAGTCTATTACCAAGAGACCCAGTACTTC
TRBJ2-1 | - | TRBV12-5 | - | CASGTGVGEQFF | TGTGCTAGTGGTACGGGGGTTGGTGAGCAGTTCTTC
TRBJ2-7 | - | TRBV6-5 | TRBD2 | CASRLRTSGRGYEQYF | TGTGCCAGCAGGCTCCGGACTAGCGGGAGAGGGTACGAGCAGTACTTC
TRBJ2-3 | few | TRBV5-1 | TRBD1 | CASSQTGGRTDTQYF | TGCGCCAGCAGCCAGACAGGGGGCCGCACAGATACGCAGTATTTT
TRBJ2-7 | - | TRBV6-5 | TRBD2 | CASSYSRVSGRNYEQYF | TGTGCCAGCAGTTACTCGAGGGTAAGCGGGAGGAACTACGAGCAGTACTTC
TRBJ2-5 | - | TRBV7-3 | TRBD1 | CASSIGQVETQYF | TGTGCCAGCAGCATCGGACAGGTCGAGACCCAGTACTTC
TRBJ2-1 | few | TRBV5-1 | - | CASSLALPDNEQFF | TGCGCCAGCAGCTTAGCTCTTCCAGACAATGAGCAGTTCTTC
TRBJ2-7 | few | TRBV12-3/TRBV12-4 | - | CASSIRHEQYF | TGTGCCAGCAGTATTCGGCACGAGCAGTACTTC
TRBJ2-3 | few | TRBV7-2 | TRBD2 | CASSLVPLDIAGGGDTQYF | TGTGCCAGCAGCTTAGTTCCCCTCGATATAGCGGGAGGGGGAGATACGCAGTATTTT
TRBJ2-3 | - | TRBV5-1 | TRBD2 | CASSLALLAGGSTDTQYF | TGCGCCAGCAGCTTGGCCCTACTAGCGGGAGGTAGTACAGATACGCAGTATTTT
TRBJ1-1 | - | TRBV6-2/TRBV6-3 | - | CASSRDSIGAFF | TGTGCCAGCAGTCGGGATTCGATAGGAGCTTTCTTT
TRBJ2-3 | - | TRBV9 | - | CASSVEWGTDTQYF | TGTGCCAGCAGCGTAGAATGGGGCACAGATACGCAGTATTTT